A selection of T cell receptor beta chains follows, all from one sample in a study of blood T cell repertoires in COVID-19. Here immunoSEQ multiplex PCR was the method, and the copy in TCRdb shows in-frame clones only, minus some. The repertoire holds 200,000 to 250,000 clones, with approximately 86% as singletons. The sequencing sample was made of peripheral blood. The receptors originated from a woman aged 30 to 39 with COVID-19, enrolled during active disease. Both conserved end residues are trimmed from each CDR3. Expanded clones are given a class, and other clones once, few, many or no size at all.

V gene	J gene	clone size	CDR3 protein
TRBV5-4	TRBJ2-7	.	ASSFPSGQGADEQY
TRBV19	TRBJ2-7	.	ASSIGLAAGEQY
TRBV19	TRBJ2-1	.	ASSIGTSGHNEQF
TRBV7-6	TRBJ1-1	.	ASSSSPGSGAF
TRBV7-3	TRBJ2-3	.	ASSWGVGGTDTQY
TRBV29-1	TRBJ2-1	once	SPIYPGTGSNNEQF
TRBV7-9	TRBJ2-1	.	ASSTDRTIEQF
TRBV19	TRBJ2-6	.	ARKPWGRPGANVLT
TRBV7-2	TRBJ1-2	.	ASSAADRGSYGYT
TRBV19	TRBJ2-2	.	ASSTTGNGELF
TRBV27	TRBJ1-1	.	ASTQRGGTEAF
TRBV5-6	TRBJ1-2	.	ASSMTTRQGYT
TRBV25-1	TRBJ2-7	.	ASSEWDRETGEQY
TRBV29-1	TRBJ2-1	.	SVEDRRETVYNEQF
TRBV19	TRBJ1-5	.	ASSSTVYSNQPQH
TRBV5-1	TRBJ2-3	.	ASSSNEAGATDTQY
TRBV6-6	TRBJ2-1	.	ASSSGTEQPYNEQF
TRBV7-6	TRBJ2-3	.	ASSLGARGLGTDTQY
TRBV10-3	TRBJ2-5	.	AISPGGGAKETQY
TRBV19	TRBJ1-2	few	ASRETRDFNYGYT
TRBV7-3	TRBJ1-3	few	ASSPTGSSGNTIY
TRBV5-4	TRBJ1-3	.	ASSLDSISGNTIY
TRBV25-1	TRBJ1-1	.	ASSELAGLHTEAF
TRBV9	TRBJ2-7	.	ASSVEKMGTRAYEQY
TRBV4-3	TRBJ2-7	.	ASSQDPGSGALSMNYEQY
TRBV7-9	TRBJ1-1	.	ASSLAPRGSDTEAF
TRBV24-1	TRBJ2-1	.	ATSEPSGGAYNEQF
TRBV7-2	TRBJ1-2	.	ASSLDRSRGYT
TRBV28	TRBJ2-1	.	ASSPGQGDEQF
TRBV19	TRBJ2-2	.	ASSRGLASTGELF
TRBV30	TRBJ1-1	.	AWGQNTEAF
TRBV18	TRBJ2-3	.	ASSRRNRGDTDTQY
TRBV28	TRBJ1-5	.	ASSRLTGTNQPQH
TRBV5-1	TRBJ2-2	.	ASSLPGQGAGDGGDVYTGELF
TRBV5-6	TRBJ2-7	.	ASSFGTGTYEQY
TRBV6-5	TRBJ2-3	.	ASSSRGKTDTQY
TRBV3-1/TRBV3-2	TRBJ2-3	.	ASSGLTDTQY
TRBV15	TRBJ2-1	.	ATSRDSRRNEQF
TRBV5-1	TRBJ2-7	.	ASSLGTGEQY
TRBV29-1	TRBJ1-2	.	SVKTGRLNYGYT
TRBV5-1	TRBJ2-1	once	ASSLREFYNEQF
TRBV9	TRBJ2-3	.	ASSHTPGTGEDTQY
TRBV18	TRBJ2-7	.	ASSPPSFQGGEQY
TRBV28	TRBJ1-6	.	ASRAQGPGGYNSPLH
TRBV3-1/TRBV3-2	TRBJ1-2	.	ASSQLTNYGYT
TRBV9	TRBJ1-4	.	ASSVGQDASEKLF
TRBV4-2	TRBJ2-7	.	ASSPVGLAGGPSNEQY
TRBV27	TRBJ2-1	.	ASSWTSGGVNEQF
TRBV6-2/TRBV6-3	TRBJ2-3	few	ASSYRLAGARTDTQY
TRBV9	TRBJ2-3	.	ASSPVGTGGSDTQY
TRBV7-9	TRBJ1-1	.	ASSSGRHLNTEAF
TRBV12-5	TRBJ2-7	.	ASGLDGDTVVYEQY
TRBV11-2	TRBJ1-2	.	ASSFTGANYGYT
TRBV18	TRBJ2-3	.	ASSDDIGQGRTDTQY
TRBV9	TRBJ2-7	.	ASSPREGLPYEQY
TRBV14	TRBJ1-2	.	ASSQGTGYGYT
TRBV5-5	TRBJ2-7	.	ASSSSISGVYEQY
TRBV5-5	TRBJ2-5	.	ASSPGLAGLQETQY